Listed here is a single T cell receptor beta chain. Antigen specificity is unknown. This sample is drawn from a study of T cell responses to AZD1222 COVID-19 vaccine. At the level of the study: Second-dose schedules of about 4 or about 12 weeks were combined.

V shed 0 bases and J shed 0 bases, with 13 bases lying between them. This CDR3 is built from 17 residues. Germline V gives CDR1 MNHEY, CDR2 SVGEGT. Points from the study as a whole: Recipients of two AZD1222 doses showed rising Spike-specific TCR breadth and depth. Spike regions recognized by vaccine-associated CD4 TCRs spanned the protein, led by 160-218 and 743-854. White British ancestry dominated among donors, who included more females, and clonal diversity was possibly underestimated.

Clones were read by immunoSEQ multiplex PCR, and TCRdb kept only the in-frame ones, dropping some. Found here are some 140,000 clones, 93% of them singletons; the top ten hold around 5.4%. The origin of this receptor is an adult in good health. This specimen consisted of peripheral blood, obtained on day 0 of AZD1222 vaccination. The chain recombines TRBV6-2 or TRBV6-3 with TRBJ2-3; D not certain. This CDR3 is CASSYSPDATSTDTQYF. Here the CDR3 DNA reads TGTGCCAGCAGTTACTCCCCGGACGCCACTAGCACAGATACGCAGTATTTT.